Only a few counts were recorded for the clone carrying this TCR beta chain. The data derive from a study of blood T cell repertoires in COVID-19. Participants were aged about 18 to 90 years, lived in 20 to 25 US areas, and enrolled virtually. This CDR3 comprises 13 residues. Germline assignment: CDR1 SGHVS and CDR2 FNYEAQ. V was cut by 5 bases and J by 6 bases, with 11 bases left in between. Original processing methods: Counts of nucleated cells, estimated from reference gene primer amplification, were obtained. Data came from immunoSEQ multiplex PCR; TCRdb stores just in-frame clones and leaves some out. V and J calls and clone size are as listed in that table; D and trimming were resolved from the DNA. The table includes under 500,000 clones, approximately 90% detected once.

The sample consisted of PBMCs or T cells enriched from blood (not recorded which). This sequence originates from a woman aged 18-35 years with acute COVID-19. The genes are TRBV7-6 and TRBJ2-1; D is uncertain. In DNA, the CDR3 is TGTGCCAGCAGCGGTCGTCCGGTCAATGAGCAGTTCTTC. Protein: CASSGRPVNEQFF. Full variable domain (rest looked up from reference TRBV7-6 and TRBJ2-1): GAGVSQSPRYKVTKRGQDVALRCDPISGHVSLYWYRQALGQGPEFLTYFNYEAQQDKSGLPNDRFSAERPEGSISTLTIQRTEQRDSAMYRCASSGRPVNEQFFGPGTRLTVL.